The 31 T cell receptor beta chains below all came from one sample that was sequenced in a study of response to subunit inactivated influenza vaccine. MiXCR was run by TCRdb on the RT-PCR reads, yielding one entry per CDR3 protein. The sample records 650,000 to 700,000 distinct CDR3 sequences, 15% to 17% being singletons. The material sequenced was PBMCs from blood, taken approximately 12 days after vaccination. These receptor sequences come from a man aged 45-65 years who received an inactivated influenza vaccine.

The CDR3 sequence: CASSSTKLTSYNEQFF. As DNA, the CDR3 is TGTGCCAGCAGTTCGACCAAATTGACATCTTACAATGAGCAGTTCTTC. The chain carries TRBV28 and TRBJ2-1; D is unclear. The CDR3 covers 16 residues. Germline loops: CDR1 MDHEN, CDR2 SYDVKM. Trimming took 4 bases from V and 4 from J, leaving 17 bases between them.

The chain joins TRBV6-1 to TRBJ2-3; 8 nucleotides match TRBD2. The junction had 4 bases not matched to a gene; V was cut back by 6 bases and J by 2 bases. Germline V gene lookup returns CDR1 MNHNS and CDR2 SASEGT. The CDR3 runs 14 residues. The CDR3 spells CASRPGGDTDTQYF. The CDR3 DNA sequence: TGTGCCAGCAGGCCGGGGGGGGACACAGATACGCAGTATTTT.

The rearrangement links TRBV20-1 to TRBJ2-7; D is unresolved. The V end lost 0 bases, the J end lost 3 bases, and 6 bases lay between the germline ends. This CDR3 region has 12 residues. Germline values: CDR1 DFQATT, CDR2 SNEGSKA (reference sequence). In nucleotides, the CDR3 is TGCAGTGCTAGAGATCCAGTCTACGAGCAGTACTTC. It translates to CSARDPVYEQYF.

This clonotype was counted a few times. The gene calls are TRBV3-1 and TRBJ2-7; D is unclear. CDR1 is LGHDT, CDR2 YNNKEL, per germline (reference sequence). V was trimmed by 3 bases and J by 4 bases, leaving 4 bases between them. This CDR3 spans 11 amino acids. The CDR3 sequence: CASSHHYEQYF. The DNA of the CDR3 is TGTGCCAGCAGCCACCATTACGAGCAGTACTTC.

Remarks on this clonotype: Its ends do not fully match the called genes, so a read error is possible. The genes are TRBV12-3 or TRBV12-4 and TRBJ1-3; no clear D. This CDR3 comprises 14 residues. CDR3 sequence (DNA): TGTACCAGCAGTTTAGCTTCGGGAGGAAACACCATATATTTT. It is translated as CTSSLASGGNTIYF.

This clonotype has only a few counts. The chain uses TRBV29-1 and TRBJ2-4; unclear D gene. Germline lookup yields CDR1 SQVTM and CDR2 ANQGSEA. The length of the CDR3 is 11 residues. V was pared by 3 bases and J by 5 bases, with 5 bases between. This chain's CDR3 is CSVDMENIQYF. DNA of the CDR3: TGCAGCGTTGACATGGAAAACATTCAGTACTTC.

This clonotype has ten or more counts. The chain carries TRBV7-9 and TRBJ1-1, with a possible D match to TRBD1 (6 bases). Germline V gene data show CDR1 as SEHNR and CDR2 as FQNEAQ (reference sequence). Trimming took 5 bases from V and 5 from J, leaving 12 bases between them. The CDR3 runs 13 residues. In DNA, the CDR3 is TGTGCCAGCAGCCCCGGGGGGCGAACTGAAGCTTTCTTT. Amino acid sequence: CASSPGGRTEAFF.

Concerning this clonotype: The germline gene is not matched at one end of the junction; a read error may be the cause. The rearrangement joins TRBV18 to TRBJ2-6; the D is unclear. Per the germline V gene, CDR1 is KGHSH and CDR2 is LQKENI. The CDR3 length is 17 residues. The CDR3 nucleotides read TGTGCCGGCTCTCAAACCGCGGTTTACTCTGGGGCCAACGTCCTGACTTTC. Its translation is CAGSQTAVYSGANVLTF. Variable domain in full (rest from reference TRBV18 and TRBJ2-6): NAGVMQNPRHLVRRRGQEARLRCSPMKGHSHVYWYRQLPEEGLKFMVYLQKENIIDESGMPKERFSAEFPKEGPSILRIQQVVRGDSAAYFCAGSQTAVYSGANVLTFGAGSRLTVL.

The CDR3 sequence: CASSSIAGANVLTF. The CDR3 nucleotides read TGTGCCAGCAGCTCGATCGCTGGGGCCAACGTCCTGACTTTC. The chain combines TRBV11-2 with TRBJ2-6, with D unclear. This CDR3 comprises 14 residues. The V end lost 4 bases, the J end lost 2 bases, and 6 bases lay between the germline ends. Germline values: CDR1 SGHAT, CDR2 FQNNGV.

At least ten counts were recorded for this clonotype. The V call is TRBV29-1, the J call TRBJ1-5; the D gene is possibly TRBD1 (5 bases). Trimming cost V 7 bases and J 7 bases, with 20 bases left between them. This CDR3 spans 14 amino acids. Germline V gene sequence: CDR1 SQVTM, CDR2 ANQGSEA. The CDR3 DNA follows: TGCAGCGCTCAGGACACGGACCCTGGGCAGCCCCAGCATTTT. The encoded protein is CSAQDTDPGQPQHF.

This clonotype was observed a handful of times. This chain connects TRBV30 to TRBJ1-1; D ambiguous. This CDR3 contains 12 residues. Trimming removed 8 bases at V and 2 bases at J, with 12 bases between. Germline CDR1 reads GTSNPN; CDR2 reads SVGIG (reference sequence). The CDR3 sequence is CARTLGNTEAFF. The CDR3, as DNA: TGTGCCCGAACCTTGGGCAACACTGAAGCTTTCTTT. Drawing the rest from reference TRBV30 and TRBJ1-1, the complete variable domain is SQTIHQWPATLVQPVGSPLSLECTVEGTSNPNLYWYRQAAGRGLQLLFYSVGIGQISSEVPQNLSASRPQDRQFILSSKKLLLSDSGFYLCARTLGNTEAFFGQGTRLTVV.

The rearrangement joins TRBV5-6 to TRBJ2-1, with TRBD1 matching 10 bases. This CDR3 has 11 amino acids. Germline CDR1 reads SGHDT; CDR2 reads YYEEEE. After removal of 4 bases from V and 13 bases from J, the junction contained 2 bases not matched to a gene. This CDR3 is CASSRDRGQFF. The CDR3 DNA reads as TGTGCCAGCAGCCGGGACAGGGGACAGTTCTTC.

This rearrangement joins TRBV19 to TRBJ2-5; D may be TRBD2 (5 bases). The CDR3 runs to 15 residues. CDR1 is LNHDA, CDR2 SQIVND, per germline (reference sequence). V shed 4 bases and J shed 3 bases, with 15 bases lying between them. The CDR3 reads CASSRSGRREETQYF. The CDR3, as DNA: TGTGCCAGTAGTAGGTCCGGCAGGCGGGAAGAGACCCAGTACTTC.

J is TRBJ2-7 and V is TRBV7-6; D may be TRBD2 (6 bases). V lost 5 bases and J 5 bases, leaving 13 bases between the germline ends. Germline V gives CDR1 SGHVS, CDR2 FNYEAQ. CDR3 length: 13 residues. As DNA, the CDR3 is TGTGCCAGCAGCGCCGCGGGGTACCACGAGCAGTACTTC. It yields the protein CASSAAGYHEQYF. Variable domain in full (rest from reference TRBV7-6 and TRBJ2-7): GAGVSQSPRYKVTKRGQDVALRCDPISGHVSLYWYRQALGQGPEFLTYFNYEAQQDKSGLPNDRFSAERPEGSISTLTIQRTEQRDSAMYRCASSAAGYHEQYFGPGTRLTVT.

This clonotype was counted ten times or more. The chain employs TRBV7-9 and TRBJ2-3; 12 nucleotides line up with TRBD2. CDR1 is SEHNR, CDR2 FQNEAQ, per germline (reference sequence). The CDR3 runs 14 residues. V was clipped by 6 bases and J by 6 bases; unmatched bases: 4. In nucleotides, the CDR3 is TGTGCCAGCAGAGGAGGGACTAGCGGGGATACGCAGTATTTT. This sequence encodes CASRGGTSGDTQYF.

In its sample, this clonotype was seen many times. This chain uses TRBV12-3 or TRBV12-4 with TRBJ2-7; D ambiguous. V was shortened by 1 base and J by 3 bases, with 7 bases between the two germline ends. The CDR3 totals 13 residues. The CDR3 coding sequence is TGTGCCAGCAGTTTAGGGGCCGACTACGAGCAGTACTTC. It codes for CASSLGADYEQYF.

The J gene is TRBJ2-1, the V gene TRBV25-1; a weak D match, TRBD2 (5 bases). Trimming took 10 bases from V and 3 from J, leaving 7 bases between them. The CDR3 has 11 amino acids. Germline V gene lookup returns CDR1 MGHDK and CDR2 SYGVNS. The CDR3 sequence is CATTSYNEQFF. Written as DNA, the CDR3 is TGTGCCACCACTAGCTACAATGAGCAGTTCTTC.

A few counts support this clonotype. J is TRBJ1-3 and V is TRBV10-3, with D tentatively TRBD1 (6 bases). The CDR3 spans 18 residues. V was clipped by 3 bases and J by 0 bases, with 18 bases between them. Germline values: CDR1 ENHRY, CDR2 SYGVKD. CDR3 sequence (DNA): TGTGCCATCAGTGAAAATCCCAACAGGGCAAGCTCTGGAAACACCATATATTTT. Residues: CAISENPNRASSGNTIYF.

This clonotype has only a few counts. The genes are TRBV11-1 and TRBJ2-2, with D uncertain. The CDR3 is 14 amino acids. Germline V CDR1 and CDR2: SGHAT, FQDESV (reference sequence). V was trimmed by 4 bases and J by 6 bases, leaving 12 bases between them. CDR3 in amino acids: CASSSSFGPGELFF. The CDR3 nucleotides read TGTGCCAGCAGCTCATCGTTTGGTCCCGGGGAGCTGTTTTTT.

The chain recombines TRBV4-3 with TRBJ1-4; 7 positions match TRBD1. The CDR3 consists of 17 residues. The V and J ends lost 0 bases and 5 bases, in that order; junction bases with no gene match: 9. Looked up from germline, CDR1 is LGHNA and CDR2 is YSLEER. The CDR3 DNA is TGCGCCAGCAGCCAAGAGGATTTAGTAGGGGGCAATGAAAAACTGTTTTTT. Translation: CASSQEDLVGGNEKLFF.

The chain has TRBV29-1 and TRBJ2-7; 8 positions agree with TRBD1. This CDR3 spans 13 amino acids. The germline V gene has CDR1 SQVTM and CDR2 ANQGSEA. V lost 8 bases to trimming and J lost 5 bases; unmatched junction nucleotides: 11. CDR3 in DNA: TGCAGCTCCTGGGTACAGGGGGAGAACGAGCAGTACTTC. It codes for CSSWVQGENEQYF.

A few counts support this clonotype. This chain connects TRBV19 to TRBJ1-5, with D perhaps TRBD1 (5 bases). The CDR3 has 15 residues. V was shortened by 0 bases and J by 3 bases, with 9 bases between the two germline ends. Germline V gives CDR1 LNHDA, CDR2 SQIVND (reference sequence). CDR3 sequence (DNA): TGTGCCAGTAGTATAGATGGGGGGTTCAATCAGCCCCAGCATTTT. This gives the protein CASSIDGGFNQPQHF.

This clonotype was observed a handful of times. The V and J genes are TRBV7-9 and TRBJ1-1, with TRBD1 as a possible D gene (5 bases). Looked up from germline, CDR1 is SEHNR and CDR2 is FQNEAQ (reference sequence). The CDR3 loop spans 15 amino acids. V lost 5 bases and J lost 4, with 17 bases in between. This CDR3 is CASSKGRAEGTEAFF. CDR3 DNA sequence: TGTGCCAGCAGCAAGGGCAGGGCAGAGGGCACTGAAGCTTTCTTT.

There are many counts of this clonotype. CDR3 DNA: TGTGCCAGCAGTTTCTTTGGGGGGACTAGCGGAAACAATGAGCAGTTCTTC. The encoded protein is CASSFFGGTSGNNEQFF. The rearrangement links TRBV7-6 to TRBJ2-1, with 11 bases aligning to TRBD2. V was clipped by 6 bases and J by 5 bases; unmatched bases: 12. The germline CDR1 and CDR2 sequences are SGHVS and FNYEAQ. The CDR3 spans 17 residues.

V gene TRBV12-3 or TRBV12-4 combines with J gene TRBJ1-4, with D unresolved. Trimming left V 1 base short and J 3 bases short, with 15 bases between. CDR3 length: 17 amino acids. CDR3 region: CASSLGGGKGPNEKLFF. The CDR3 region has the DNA TGTGCCAGCAGTTTAGGTGGTGGAAAGGGCCCTAATGAAAAACTGTTTTTT.

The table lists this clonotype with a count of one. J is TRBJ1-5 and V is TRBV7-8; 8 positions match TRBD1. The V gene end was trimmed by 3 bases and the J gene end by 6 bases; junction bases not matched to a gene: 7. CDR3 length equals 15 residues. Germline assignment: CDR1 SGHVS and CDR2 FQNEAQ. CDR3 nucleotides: TGTGCCAGCAGCTTCAGTACAGGGGGGAGTCAGCCCCAGCATTTT. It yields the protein CASSFSTGGSQPQHF.

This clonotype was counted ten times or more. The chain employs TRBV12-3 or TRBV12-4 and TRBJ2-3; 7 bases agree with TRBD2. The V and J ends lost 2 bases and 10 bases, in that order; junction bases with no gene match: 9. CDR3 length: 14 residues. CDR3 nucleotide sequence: TGTGCCAGCAGTTTATCCCGGGGGGTAGGTGCGCAGTATTTT. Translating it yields CASSLSRGVGAQYF.

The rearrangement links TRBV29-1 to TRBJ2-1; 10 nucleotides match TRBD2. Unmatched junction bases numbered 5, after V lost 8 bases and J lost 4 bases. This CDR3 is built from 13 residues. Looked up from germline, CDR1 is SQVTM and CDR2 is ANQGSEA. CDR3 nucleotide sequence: TGCAGCTCAGCGACTAGCGGGTACAATGAGCAGTTCTTC. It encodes CSSATSGYNEQFF.

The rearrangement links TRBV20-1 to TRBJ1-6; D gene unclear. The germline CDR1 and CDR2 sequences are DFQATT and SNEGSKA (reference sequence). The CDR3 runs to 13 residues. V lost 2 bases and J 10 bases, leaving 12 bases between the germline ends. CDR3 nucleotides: TGCAGTGCTAGAACCGGCTTAGGATCACCCCTCCACTTT. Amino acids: CSARTGLGSPLHF.

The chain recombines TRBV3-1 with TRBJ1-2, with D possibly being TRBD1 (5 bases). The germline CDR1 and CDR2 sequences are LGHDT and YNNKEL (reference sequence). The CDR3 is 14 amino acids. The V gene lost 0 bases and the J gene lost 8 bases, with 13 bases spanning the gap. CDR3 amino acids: CASSQDWQGRGYTF. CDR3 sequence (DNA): TGTGCCAGCAGCCAAGATTGGCAGGGTAGGGGCTACACCTTC.

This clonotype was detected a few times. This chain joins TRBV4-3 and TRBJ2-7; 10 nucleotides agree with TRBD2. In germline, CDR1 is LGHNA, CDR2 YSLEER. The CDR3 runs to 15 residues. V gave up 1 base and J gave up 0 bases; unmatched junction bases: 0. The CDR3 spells CASSQVAGGSYEQYF. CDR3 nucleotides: TGCGCCAGCAGCCAAGTAGCGGGGGGCTCCTACGAGCAGTACTTC.